Listed here is a single TCR beta chain. Its antigen is undetermined. These data originate in a study of cytomegalovirus exposure and HLA in healthy donors. The V and J ends lost 6 bases and 2 bases respectively, with 14 bases between them. The CDR3 spans 15 residues. CDR1 is MDHEN, CDR2 SYDVKM, per germline. Regarding donors, all were healthy bone marrow donors. Each donor was nominally healthy when sampled (though unrecorded immune exposures were likely). Study findings and constraints: Excluded were some V segments that proved indistinguishable, including TRBV6-2 and TRBV6-3.

PCR involved 60 Vbeta and 13 Jbeta primers. Produced via immunoSEQ multiplex PCR; TCRdb's table is partial and in-frame only. The sample includes 55,000 to 75,000 clones, 70% to 85% of them seen just once. The receptor was isolated from a girl aged 5-17 years in good health and CMV-seropositive. Sequenced material: PBMCs. V and J are TRBV28 and TRBJ1-5, with D possibly TRBD1 on 6 matching bases. The CDR3 nucleotides are TGTGCCAGCAGCTCGACAGGTCTCGGCAATCAGCCCCAGCATTTT. It translates to CASSSTGLGNQPQHF.